This TCR beta chain stems from a study of blood T cell repertoires in COVID-19. Across the whole study: PBMCs, B-cell-depleted T cells, or T cells were the source of the cDNA or gDNA that made up the material.

The CDR3 spans 14 residues. The germline gives CDR1 SGHAT, CDR2 FQNNGV. V trimming: 5 bases; J trimming: 5 bases; junction bases outside the gene matches: 2. Authors' analysis steps: Estimation of nucleated cell counts was performed using reference gene primer amplification. Profiling relied on immunoSEQ multiplex PCR, and the TCRdb table lists in-frame clones only, not all of them. V, J and clone size are taken as reported in that table, and D and trimming were inferred from the DNA itself. There are 150,000 to 200,000 clones in the sample; about 85% occur only once, and around 13% lies in the top ten. This clone appeared a few times.

The chain has TRBV11-2 and TRBJ2-2, with TRBD1 identical over 10 bases. The sample comprised peripheral blood. This receptor was identified in a man between 65 and 85 years old who had recovered from COVID-19. In DNA form, the CDR3 reads TGTGCCAGCAGCCTGGGACAGGGGACCGGGGAGCTGTTTTTT. Protein: CASSLGQGTGELFF.